This is a list of T cell receptor beta chains from one sample in a study of T-cell memory formation after mild COVID-19. TCRdb passed the 5' RACE reads through MiXCR, listing each CDR3 protein once. Among 350,000 to 450,000 distinct CDR3 sequences listed, approximately 14% were seen once. Input material: PBMCs or a T cell subset sorted from them (not recorded which). These receptors were obtained from a man aged 18 to 30 who had mild COVID-19 (a few samples of this study predate the infection). Cell type and time point are not known. CDR3s include the opening cysteine and the closing phenylalanine or tryptophan. The D gene is left open where the match is weak. Clone size is shown for a subset of rows, as once, few, many or a class of expanded clone.

j_call: TRBJ2-7; d_call: NA; clone_size: many; v_call: TRBV4-2; cdr3_aa: CASSQTGSSSEQYF; cdr3_nt: TGTGCCAGCAGCCAAACCGGTTCCAGTTCTGAGCAGTACTTC
j_call: TRBJ2-2; d_call: NA; clone_size: many; v_call: TRBV9; cdr3_aa: CASSKFTGELFF; cdr3_nt: TGTGCCAGCAGCAAATTCACCGGGGAGCTGTTTTTT
j_call: TRBJ2-7; d_call: TRBD1; clone_size: NA; v_call: TRBV4-3; cdr3_aa: CASSHRTGFYEQYF; cdr3_nt: TGCGCCAGCAGCCACCGGACAGGGTTCTACGAGCAGTACTTC
j_call: TRBJ2-3; d_call: TRBD1; clone_size: few; v_call: TRBV5-1; cdr3_aa: CASSLTTGLPTDTQYF; cdr3_nt: TGCGCCAGCAGCTTGACGACAGGGCTCCCCACAGATACGCAGTATTTT
j_call: TRBJ2-5; d_call: NA; clone_size: NA; v_call: TRBV7-8; cdr3_aa: CASSLKRVQETQYF; cdr3_nt: TGTGCCAGCAGCTTAAAGCGGGTACAAGAGACCCAGTACTTC
j_call: TRBJ2-3; d_call: NA; clone_size: few; v_call: TRBV9; cdr3_aa: CASSAQLARDTQYF; cdr3_nt: TGTGCCAGCAGCGCCCAACTAGCTAGAGATACGCAGTATTTT
j_call: TRBJ2-5; d_call: TRBD2; clone_size: few; v_call: TRBV29-1; cdr3_aa: CSVGGGLAGASKETQYF; cdr3_nt: TGCAGCGTGGGGGGAGGACTAGCGGGGGCCTCGAAAGAGACCCAGTACTTC
j_call: TRBJ1-1; d_call: NA; clone_size: NA; v_call: TRBV5-1; cdr3_aa: CASSRGMARDGDSEAFF; cdr3_nt: TGCGCCAGCAGCCGTGGCATGGCGAGGGATGGGGACTCTGAAGCTTTCTTT
j_call: TRBJ2-7; d_call: NA; clone_size: few; v_call: TRBV25-1; cdr3_aa: CASSRSGSEQYF; cdr3_nt: TGTGCCAGCAGCCGGTCGGGATCCGAGCAGTACTTC
j_call: TRBJ1-6; d_call: TRBD1; clone_size: NA; v_call: TRBV9; cdr3_aa: CASSGQGYSPLHF; cdr3_nt: TGTGCCAGCAGCGGACAGGGGTATTCACCCCTCCACTTT
j_call: TRBJ1-1; d_call: NA; clone_size: NA; v_call: TRBV12-3/TRBV12-4; cdr3_aa: CASSLRERSTEAFF; cdr3_nt: TGTGCCAGCAGTTTAAGGGAGAGGAGCACTGAAGCTTTCTTT
j_call: TRBJ2-7; d_call: NA; clone_size: few; v_call: TRBV28; cdr3_aa: CASSATGRSYEQYF; cdr3_nt: TGTGCCAGCAGTGCCACCGGGCGATCCTACGAGCAGTACTTC
j_call: TRBJ1-6; d_call: NA; clone_size: NA; v_call: TRBV7-2; cdr3_aa: CASSERLRSPLHF; cdr3_nt: TGTGCCAGCAGCGAGCGACTGCGGTCACCCCTCCACTTT
j_call: TRBJ2-1; d_call: NA; clone_size: few; v_call: TRBV29-1; cdr3_aa: CSVRPGNNEQFF; cdr3_nt: TGCAGCGTTCGTCCCGGCAACAATGAGCAGTTCTTC
j_call: TRBJ2-7; d_call: NA; clone_size: NA; v_call: TRBV27; cdr3_aa: CASSPNLATNYEQYF; cdr3_nt: TGTGCCAGCAGTCCCAACCTGGCAACAAACTACGAGCAGTACTTC
j_call: TRBJ2-2; d_call: NA; clone_size: few; v_call: TRBV6-5; cdr3_aa: CASSYSTSTGELFF; cdr3_nt: TGTGCCAGCAGTTACTCGACGTCAACCGGGGAGCTGTTTTTT
j_call: TRBJ2-5; d_call: TRBD2; clone_size: few; v_call: TRBV4-3; cdr3_aa: CASSRPQRGNAETQYF; cdr3_nt: TGCGCCAGCAGCCGGCCACAGCGGGGCAACGCGGAGACCCAGTACTTC
j_call: TRBJ1-1; d_call: NA; clone_size: many; v_call: TRBV5-1; cdr3_aa: CASSLTPTFIQNTEAFF; cdr3_nt: TGCGCCAGCAGCTTGACTCCCACTTTTATCCAGAACACTGAAGCTTTCTTT
j_call: TRBJ1-4; d_call: TRBD1; clone_size: NA; v_call: TRBV20-1; cdr3_aa: CSARQGINEKLFF; cdr3_nt: TGCAGTGCGAGACAGGGGATTAATGAAAAACTGTTTTTT
j_call: TRBJ2-1; d_call: NA; clone_size: NA; v_call: TRBV6-2/TRBV6-3; cdr3_aa: CASSYGRDLPNEQFF; cdr3_nt: TGTGCCAGCAGTTACGGACGGGACTTACCCAATGAGCAGTTCTTC
j_call: TRBJ2-5; d_call: TRBD1; clone_size: few; v_call: TRBV20-1; cdr3_aa: CSAEGTGYQETQYF; cdr3_nt: TGCAGTGCCGAGGGGACAGGGTACCAAGAGACCCAGTACTTC
j_call: TRBJ1-2; d_call: NA; clone_size: many; v_call: TRBV11-2; cdr3_aa: CASTPGTGRTYNYGYTF; cdr3_nt: TGTGCCAGCACCCCGGGAACAGGCCGGACTTATAACTATGGCTACACCTTC
j_call: TRBJ1-6; d_call: TRBD1; clone_size: NA; v_call: TRBV5-5; cdr3_aa: CASSMPGQGDYSPLHF; cdr3_nt: TGTGCCAGCAGTATGCCGGGACAGGGGGATTATTCACCCCTCCACTTT
j_call: TRBJ1-6; d_call: NA; clone_size: NA; v_call: TRBV18; cdr3_aa: CASSPRGGSDNSPLHF; cdr3_nt: TGTGCCAGCTCACCAAGGGGGGGCTCTGATAATTCACCCCTCCACTTT
j_call: TRBJ1-2; d_call: NA; clone_size: NA; v_call: TRBV7-9; cdr3_aa: CASRPTGNWGYTF; cdr3_nt: TGTGCCAGCAGACCAACAGGGAATTGGGGCTACACCTTC
j_call: TRBJ2-5; d_call: TRBD1; clone_size: NA; v_call: TRBV27; cdr3_aa: CASSTDREEETQYF; cdr3_nt: TGTGCCAGCAGTACGGACAGGGAGGAAGAGACCCAGTACTTC
j_call: TRBJ2-5; d_call: NA; clone_size: NA; v_call: TRBV7-2; cdr3_aa: CASSRFADQETQYF; cdr3_nt: TGTGCCAGCAGCCGGTTTGCGGACCAAGAGACCCAGTACTTC
j_call: TRBJ2-1; d_call: NA; clone_size: few; v_call: TRBV5-6; cdr3_aa: CASSLFGREQFF; cdr3_nt: TGTGCCAGCAGCTTGTTTGGTCGTGAGCAGTTCTTC
j_call: TRBJ2-6; d_call: NA; clone_size: NA; v_call: TRBV9; cdr3_aa: CASNRHLSGANVLTF; cdr3_nt: TGTGCCAGCAATCGGCATCTCTCTGGGGCCAACGTCCTGACTTTC
j_call: TRBJ2-5; d_call: NA; clone_size: few; v_call: TRBV11-1; cdr3_aa: CASSLYKGTQETQYF; cdr3_nt: TGTGCCAGCAGCTTATACAAGGGGACCCAAGAGACCCAGTACTTC
j_call: TRBJ2-2; d_call: NA; clone_size: NA; v_call: TRBV4-1; cdr3_aa: CASSQNRNTGELFF; cdr3_nt: TGCGCCAGCAGCCAAAACCGGAACACCGGGGAGCTGTTTTTT
j_call: TRBJ1-1; d_call: NA; clone_size: NA; v_call: TRBV19; cdr3_aa: CASSWYGEAFF; cdr3_nt: TGTGCCAGTAGCTGGTACGGTGAAGCTTTCTTT
j_call: TRBJ2-7; d_call: NA; clone_size: many; v_call: TRBV20-1; cdr3_aa: CSASGTRNSYEQYF; cdr3_nt: TGCAGTGCTTCCGGGACACGGAATTCCTACGAGCAGTACTTC
j_call: TRBJ2-3; d_call: NA; clone_size: NA; v_call: TRBV14; cdr3_aa: CASSQVSLTDTQYF; cdr3_nt: TGTGCCAGCAGCCAGGTATCACTCACAGATACGCAGTATTTT
j_call: TRBJ2-1; d_call: TRBD2; clone_size: many; v_call: TRBV14; cdr3_aa: CASSYITGGRYNNEQFF; cdr3_nt: TGTGCCAGCAGTTACATCACGGGGGGGCGATACAACAATGAGCAGTTCTTC
j_call: TRBJ1-4; d_call: NA; clone_size: few; v_call: TRBV5-1; cdr3_aa: CASSSRDHNEKLFF; cdr3_nt: TGCGCCAGCAGCTCCCGGGACCATAATGAAAAACTGTTTTTT
j_call: TRBJ1-1; d_call: NA; clone_size: NA; v_call: TRBV18; cdr3_aa: CASSPIWGGTEAFF; cdr3_nt: TGTGCCAGCTCACCAATCTGGGGTGGGACTGAAGCTTTCTTT
j_call: TRBJ1-1; d_call: TRBD1; clone_size: many; v_call: TRBV4-3; cdr3_aa: CASSQDRGTGDGNTEAFF; cdr3_nt: TGCGCCAGCAGCCAAGATCGCGGGACAGGGGATGGGAACACTGAAGCTTTCTTT
j_call: TRBJ2-3; d_call: TRBD1; clone_size: many; v_call: TRBV6-1; cdr3_aa: CASSEVDRGYFHTQYF; cdr3_nt: TGTGCCAGCAGTGAAGTTGACAGGGGGTATTTCCATACGCAGTATTTT
j_call: TRBJ2-7; d_call: NA; clone_size: few; v_call: TRBV7-2; cdr3_aa: CASNLNGGPYEQYF; cdr3_nt: TGTGCCAGCAATTTAAACGGGGGGCCCTACGAGCAGTACTTC
j_call: TRBJ2-6; d_call: NA; clone_size: NA; v_call: TRBV5-1; cdr3_aa: CASSPYSSGANVLTF; cdr3_nt: TGCGCCAGCAGCCCTTACAGCTCTGGGGCCAACGTCCTGACTTTC
j_call: TRBJ2-3; d_call: NA; clone_size: few; v_call: TRBV3-1; cdr3_aa: CASSQGGGGAPSQYF; cdr3_nt: TGTGCCAGCAGCCAAGGAGGCGGGGGCGCTCCGTCGCAGTATTTT